Listed here are 27 T cell receptor beta chains from one sample, sequenced in a study of identical twins. TCRdb itself ran the 5' RACE reads through MiXCR, one entry per CDR3 protein. The sample comprises 1.5 million to 2 million distinct CDR3 sequences, less than 35% of which are singletons, and 0.25% to 0.3% rests with the top ten. Sequencing used cord blood. The receptors shown here come from a newborn girl in good health.

This clonotype was counted only a few times. The rearrangement links TRBV5-1 to TRBJ1-1; 9 bases agree with TRBD1. The V gene's germline CDR1 is SGHRS and CDR2 YFSETQ. CDR3 length: 16 residues. J was trimmed by 1 base and V by 4 bases; bases with no gene match: 8. This CDR3 is CASSLGTGQGNTEAFF. The CDR3, as DNA: TGCGCCAGCAGCCTTGGGACAGGGCAGGGGAACACTGAAGCTTTCTTT.

This clonotype was detected once. A junction end diverges from the germline sequence, so it may reflect a read error. As DNA, the CDR3 is TGTGCCAGCAGCCCCCCTAGCGGGTTCCCAGATGCGCAGTATTTT. Its translation is CASSPPSGFPDAQYF. The gene calls are TRBV3-1 and TRBJ2-3, with TRBD2 identical over 8 bases. Germline-derived CDR1 and CDR2 are LGHDT and YNNKEL (reference sequence). The CDR3 loop spans 15 amino acids.

This sequence joins TRBV12-3 or TRBV12-4 and TRBJ2-1; 9 nucleotides line up with TRBD1. Gene TRBJ2-7 matches the end of the DNA better, so the J call may be wrong. This CDR3 is built from 16 residues. CDR3: CASTKQGAKPYNEQYF. CDR3 nucleotides: TGTGCCAGCACAAAACAGGGGGCCAAACCATACAATGAGCAGTACTTC.

J is TRBJ2-1 and V is TRBV3-1, with a tentative D call TRBD2 (5 bases). Germline V lookup: CDR1 LGHDT, CDR2 YNNKEL (reference sequence). This CDR3 has 17 amino acids. V was pared by 0 bases and J by 8 bases, with 20 bases between. CDR3 coding DNA: TGTGCCAGCAGCCAAGAAGGGAGCGTTTCGAGGATGCATGAGCAGTTCTTC. It encodes CASSQEGSVSRMHEQFF.

The rearrangement uses TRBV28 and TRBJ2-3; 10 nucleotides line up with TRBD2. The CDR3 is 15 amino acids. V gave up 5 bases and J gave up 4 bases; unmatched junction bases: 6. Germline CDR1 reads MDHEN; CDR2 reads SYDVKM. CDR3 in DNA: TGTGCCAGCAGTGCACTAGCGGGAACCCCAGATACGCAGTATTTT. It encodes CASSALAGTPDTQYF. Looking up the rest from reference TRBV28 and TRBJ2-3 gives the full variable domain: DVKVTQSSRYLVKRTGEKVFLECVQDMDHENMFWYRQDPGLGLRLIYFSYDVKMKEKGDIPEGYSVSREKKERFSLILESASTNQTSMYLCASSALAGTPDTQYFGPGTRLTVL.

This clonotype showed up just a few times. The chain employs TRBV5-1 and TRBJ2-4; 7 bases agree with TRBD2. CDR3 size: 20 residues. In germline, CDR1 is SGHRS, CDR2 YFSETQ. The J segment lost 0 bases and the V segment lost 4 bases, leaving 19 bases of the junction unmatched. CDR3 protein: CASSPITHPMASGAKNIQYF. The CDR3 coding sequence is TGCGCCAGCAGCCCGATCACTCACCCAATGGCTAGCGGAGCCAAAAACATTCAGTACTTC.

V gene TRBV20-1 combines with J gene TRBJ2-1, with D perhaps TRBD2 (6 bases). The germline V gene encodes CDR1 DFQATT and CDR2 SNEGSKA (reference sequence). This CDR3 region has 12 residues. V lost 7 bases and J 6 bases, leaving 13 bases between the germline ends. CDR3 residues: CSVARRGNEQFF. CDR3 in DNA: TGCAGTGTGGCGAGGAGGGGCAATGAGCAGTTCTTC.

J is TRBJ2-3 and V is TRBV12-3 or TRBV12-4; 10 nucleotides line up with TRBD2. The V segment lost 3 bases and the J segment 3 bases; nucleotides outside the gene matches: 6. CDR3 length equals 16 residues. Here the CDR3 DNA reads TGTGCCAGCAGTTTTGGAGCGGGAGGGAGAACAGATACGCAGTATTTT. It encodes CASSFGAGGRTDTQYF.

V is TRBV5-1 and J is TRBJ2-7; possibly TRBD2 for D (6 bases). Germline lookup yields CDR1 SGHRS and CDR2 YFSETQ. The CDR3 is 16 residues long. The V end lost 0 bases, the J end lost 2 bases, and 15 bases lay between the germline ends. In DNA form, the CDR3 reads TGCGCCAGCAGCTTGGAGGGGCTAGCGCCCCCCTACGAGCAGTACTTC. The encoded protein is CASSLEGLAPPYEQYF. The variable domain in full, completed from reference TRBV5-1 and TRBJ2-7, reads KAGVTQTPRYLIKTRGQQVTLSCSPISGHRSVSWYQQTPGQGLQFLFEYFSETQRNKGNFPGRFSGRQFSNSRSEMNVSTLELGDSALYLCASSLEGLAPPYEQYFGPGTRLTVT.

The chain combines TRBV27 with TRBJ1-5; weak D call: TRBD1 (6 bases). Trimming removed 6 bases at V and 7 bases at J, with 13 bases between. The CDR3 covers 13 residues. Germline V gene data show CDR1 as MNHEY and CDR2 as SMNVEV (reference sequence). The chain's CDR3 is CASSPTRGQPQHF. The CDR3 nucleotides are TGTGCCAGCAGCCCGACAAGGGGGCAGCCCCAGCATTTT.

The sample holds many counts of this clonotype. V usage is TRBV5-1 and J usage is TRBJ2-5; 10 nucleotides agree with TRBD2. The CDR3 covers 16 residues. Germline lookup yields CDR1 SGHRS and CDR2 YFSETQ. After removal of 2 bases from V and 2 bases from J, the junction contained 6 bases not matched to a gene. The CDR3 DNA follows: TGCGCCAGCAGCTTCGGGACTAGCGATCCACAAGAGACCCAGTACTTC. It specifies CASSFGTSDPQETQYF.

This clonotype was seen more than once but under ten times. CDR3: CASSSSGGLVSRNEQFF. CDR3 nucleotide sequence: TGTGCCAGCAGCTCCTCGGGCGGACTAGTATCCCGCAATGAGCAGTTCTTC. The rearrangement joins TRBV14 to TRBJ2-1; 7 bases are a match to TRBD2. J was trimmed by 6 bases and V by 5 bases; bases with no gene match: 16. From germline, CDR1 is SGHDN and CDR2 FVKESK. This CDR3 has 17 residues.

The chain combines TRBV2 with TRBJ2-1; D might be TRBD2 (6 bases). The length of the CDR3 is 16 residues. CDR1 SNHLY and CDR2 FYNNEI come from the germline V gene. V shed 5 bases and J shed 4 bases, with 18 bases lying between them. The CDR3: CASSQDGRSTYNEQFF. CDR3 coding DNA: TGTGCCAGCAGTCAGGACGGGAGAAGCACATACAATGAGCAGTTCTTC.

Comment on this clonotype: A clone one base away is much larger, so this may be a read error. This rearrangement joins TRBV7-2 to TRBJ2-5; D uncertain. This CDR3 has 15 residues. Germline CDR1 is SGHTA and CDR2 is FQGNSA. The ends were cut back, 6 bases at V and 11 bases at J, with 25 bases in the middle. CDR3 coding DNA: TGTGCCAGCAGTAGTACGCTACGAACCTACAATGAGCAGTACTTC. Amino acid sequence: CASSSTLRTYNEQYF.

This clonotype was picked up a small number of times. The chain is built from TRBV29-1 and TRBJ2-1; 7 nucleotides match TRBD2. The J call may be incorrect, as the DNA end agrees better with TRBJ2-7. This CDR3 contains 13 residues. Per germline, CDR1 SQVTM and CDR2 ANQGSEA. The CDR3 loop reads CSVPIRDYSEQYF. The CDR3 DNA sequence: TGCAGCGTTCCTATTCGGGACTACAGTGAGCAGTACTTC.

The chain couples TRBV27 to TRBJ1-5, with TRBD1 matching 11 bases. CDR1 is MNHEY, CDR2 SMNVEV, per germline (reference sequence). This CDR3 has 15 amino acids. The V segment lost 5 bases and the J segment 5 bases; nucleotides outside the gene matches: 5. The CDR3 bases are TGTGCCAGCAGTAGGGACAGGGGGGGCCATCAGCCCCAGCATTTT. Its protein is CASSRDRGGHQPQHF.

This clonotype was found many times. The rearrangement uses TRBV29-1 and TRBJ1-2, with a possible D match to TRBD1 (6 bases). The germline V and J ends were trimmed by 6 bases and 4 bases, with 15 bases remaining between them. Germline loops: CDR1 SQVTM, CDR2 ANQGSEA. The CDR3 loop spans 13 amino acids. This chain's CDR3 is CSVSTGLSYGYTF. The DNA for the CDR3 is TGCAGCGTCTCCACAGGGTTAAGCTATGGCTACACCTTC.

The sample holds a few counts of this clonotype. The chain is built from TRBV20-1 and TRBJ1-2, with D perhaps TRBD1 (5 bases). Germline CDR1 reads DFQATT; CDR2 reads SNEGSKA (reference sequence). The CDR3 contains 13 residues. Trimming cost V 8 bases and J 2 bases, with 15 bases left between them. The CDR3 is CSKIGGTNYGYTF. DNA of the CDR3: TGCAGTAAAATCGGGGGAACAAACTATGGCTACACCTTC.

The chain recombines TRBV7-2 with TRBJ1-5; a possible D gene is TRBD1 (6 bases). This CDR3 region has 16 residues. The V gene's germline CDR1 is SGHTA and CDR2 FQGNSA. V shed 1 base and J shed 1 base, with 11 bases lying between them. Written as DNA, the CDR3 is TGTGCCAGCAGCTTAGTTGGAGGGGGGAGCAATCAGCCCCAGCATTTT. It is translated as CASSLVGGGSNQPQHF.

The chain uses TRBV12-3 or TRBV12-4 and TRBJ1-3, with D perhaps matching TRBD1 (6 bases). V was pared by 3 bases and J by 2 bases, with 8 bases between. The CDR3 runs 14 residues. Written as DNA, the CDR3 is TGTGCCAGCAGTTTCGGGACAACTGGAAACACCATATATTTT. This encodes CASSFGTTGNTIYF.

This clonotype was found many times. The J gene is TRBJ2-7, the V gene TRBV9; D gene ambiguous. Between the trimmed V and J ends, which lost 0 bases and 2 bases, there was a span of 3 bases. The CDR3 is 12 residues long. Per germline, CDR1 SGDLS and CDR2 YYNGEE. The CDR3 DNA reads as TGTGCCAGCAGCGTAGAACCCTACGAGCAGTACTTC. Its translation: CASSVEPYEQYF.

This clonotype was found a few times. The V gene is TRBV6-6, the J gene TRBJ2-1, with a tentative D call TRBD2 (6 bases). V gave up 0 bases and J gave up 7 bases, with 13 bases separating them. Germline V gene sequence: CDR1 MNHNY, CDR2 SVGAGI (reference sequence). This CDR3 is 15 amino acids long. CDR3 coding DNA: TGTGCCAGCAGTTACTCGTGGATAGCGGAGAATGAGCAGTTCTTC. It codes for CASSYSWIAENEQFF.

In this sample, this clonotype turned up a few times. The chain employs TRBV15 and TRBJ1-2, with D uncertain. This CDR3 spans 13 amino acids. In germline, CDR1 is LNHNV, CDR2 YYDKDF (reference sequence). Trimming stripped 3 bases from V and 1 base from J, with 6 bases between. The CDR3 spells CATSSAVNYGYTF. DNA for the CDR3: TGTGCCACCAGCAGCGCAGTTAACTATGGCTACACCTTC.

The chain is built from TRBV5-1 and TRBJ2-2; 7 bases align to TRBD2. The CDR3 length is 16 residues. Germline V CDR1 and CDR2: SGHRS, YFSETQ. Trimming removed 6 bases from V and 5 bases from J; junction bases left unmatched: 13. The chain's CDR3 is CASTWETSVPTGELFF. The CDR3 region has the DNA TGCGCCAGCACCTGGGAAACTAGCGTCCCAACCGGGGAGCTGTTTTTT.

The table lists this clonotype with a count of one. This sequence joins TRBV20-1 and TRBJ2-6, with 10 bases identical to TRBD2. Germline V gene sequence: CDR1 DFQATT, CDR2 SNEGSKA (reference sequence). The CDR3 runs to 15 residues. Unmatched junction bases numbered 0, after V lost 3 bases and J lost 1 base. The CDR3 DNA sequence: TGCAGTGCTAGTAGCGGGAGGTCTGGGGCCAACGTCCTGACTTTC. It translates to CSASSGRSGANVLTF.

This sequence joins TRBV27 and TRBJ1-5, with a tentative D call TRBD1 (6 bases). V was clipped by 5 bases and J by 3 bases, with 14 bases between them. Germline V gene data show CDR1 as MNHEY and CDR2 as SMNVEV (reference sequence). The CDR3 has 15 residues. The CDR3 nucleotides read TGTGCCAGCAGTATCACAGGGAACACCAATCAGCCCCAGCATTTT. It is translated as CASSITGNTNQPQHF.

V is TRBV2 and J is TRBJ2-2; D is unresolved. The CDR3 covers 15 residues. Germline V gene data show CDR1 as SNHLY and CDR2 as FYNNEI. V dropped 6 bases and J dropped 1 base, with 12 bases sitting between them. CDR3 in amino acids: CASSRPYRNTGELFF. The DNA for the CDR3 is TGTGCCAGCAGCCGTCCCTACAGGAACACCGGGGAGCTGTTTTTT.